This T cell receptor (beta chain) was sequenced for a study of blood T cell repertoires in COVID-19 (dated by TCRdb to about 2020). A note on the overall study: Samples covering the acute and convalescent phases of COVID-19 were provided by collaborators in the United States, Italy and Spain. The material from the prospective study consisted of cDNA or gDNA derived from T cells, B-cell-depleted T cells, or PBMCs. Deeply sampled blood TCRbeta repertoires from subjects exposed to, actively infected with, or recovered from COVID-19 were included in the dataset. The repertoires were released in a freely available public database meant as a resource for research on the immune response to SARS-CoV-2. Samples were obtained from the ongoing ImmuneRACE study (first 160 participants) and from roughly 1,300 subjects provided by 6 global collaborators. A de-identified subject ID, COVID-19 status, age in years and sex were almost always included in the sample metadata. HLA class I and class II types, where available, came from metadata supplied by the sample provider rather than from assay-based typing.

Worth noting for this clone: Its antigen is not yet known. No base qualities exist here, and no much larger clone lies one base off it.

V is cut back by 2 bases and J by 1 base, with 6 bases in the junction unmatched. From the cysteine through the phenylalanine, the CDR3 covers 18 amino acids. The sequence is cut down to CDR3 DNA, 54 bases in frame from base 1. Per the germline V gene, ENHRY is the CDR1 and SYGVKD is the CDR2. General findings and caveats noted by the study authors: Clinical and demographic metadata were provided uncurated, with the amount varying by source and participant.

Enrolling through a virtual design, the prospective study's participants ranged in age from roughly 18 to 89 years and lived across roughly 24 United States geographic areas. In the prospective study, participants were assigned to cohorts based on the clinical history participants reported in a screening survey and a study questionnaire. ImmuneRACE Cohort 3 recovered participants were defined by two consecutive negative NP/OP PCR tests, healthcare professional clearance, or symptom resolution. Mobile phlebotomists in the prospective study collected whole blood, serum and a nasopharyngeal or oropharyngeal swab from every participant. Participants in the prospective study had the option to provide additional blood draws and questionnaires over an approximately 2-month period. Prospective study blood samples were shipped either frozen or at room temperature before DNA extraction. TCRbeta CDR3 regions were amplified from genomic DNA using the immunoSEQ Assay, a bias-controlled multiplex PCR. The study's own analysis went as follows. Nucleated cell counts per sample were estimated from amplification of reference gene primers within the assay. To quantify the absolute abundance of each unique TCRbeta CDR3 rearrangement, sequence reads were collapsed and filtered. Productive Simpson clonality was computed per sample as the square root of Simpson's diversity index over productive rearrangements. TCRdb limited this immuneACCESS table to in-frame rearrangements with V and J called. A share of clones is missing; checked studies link under half to unresolved V genes, and the rest is unexplained. That table is the source of V, J and clone size, and D and trimming were worked out from the DNA. Recorded for this sample are 300,000 to 400,000 clones; about 89% of them occurred a single time. The ten largest clones add up to approximately 5.5% of the sample.

The material sequenced was PBMCs or T cells enriched from blood (not recorded which). The receptor comes from a man aged 60-69 years who had recovered from COVID-19. In this chain, TRBV10-3 is recombined with TRBJ2-7, and 15 junction bases match TRBD2. The CDR3 loop reads CAISEPGTSGRSSYEQYF. DNA sequence: TGTGCCATCAGTGAGCCAGGGACTAGCGGGAGGTCTTCCTACGAGCAGTACTTC.